Sequencing of this T cell receptor (beta chain) was carried out in a study of shared clonotypes between healthy human individuals (TCRdb year 2020). About the investigation overall: The cohort included a few men and a couple of women between 18 and 49 years of age. For each donor, CD4 naive and CD4 memory were each given three plates, CD8 naive was given two plates, and CD8 memory was given one plate. Per donor, leukapheresis produced somewhere between about 0.94 and 9.5 billion PBMCs. To increase sequencing depth and limit assay-specific biases, TCR repertoire library preparation and sequencing were carried out by different laboratories using diverse techniques. The study deeply sequenced blood TCR repertoires of about 5 healthy adults to estimate repertoire size and the extent of clonotype sharing between individuals. Broader findings and caveats from the paper: Sampling was limited to blood, and TCR repertoires in tissue likely differ from TCR repertoires in blood. Across a few donors, approximately 5% of naive CD4, roughly 3.4% of naive CD8, 2% to 2.5% of memory CD4, and approximately 0.4% of memory CD8 clonotypes were shared. Rarefaction of sorted-subset datasets indicated incomplete sequencing despite the large sequencing depth. Clonotypes shared by all four sorted-subset donors showed higher generation probabilities than non-shared clonotypes. The genetic and exposure-history diversity represented was limited by the small number of donors. Larger estimated clonotype richness was generally found for naive subsets than for memory subsets. Based on pairwise subsampling, the degree of clonotype sharing among donors was expected to be affected by sequencing depth.

Note on this clone: Its antigen is unknown. Base qualities are not provided; no much larger clone lies one nucleotide away.

Using the deep immunoSEQ assay, TCR CDR3 regions were amplified from genomic DNA by multiplex PCR. Extracted genomic DNA from each cell subset was distributed evenly across all wells of several immunoSEQ 96-well plates, and each plate was treated as a replicate. Each replicate PCR for sorted subsets received roughly 0.2 ug genomic DNA, equal to about 29,000 T cell genomes. The purified libraries were quantified using a Qubit 3.0 fluorometer, sized with a Bioanalyzer 2100, and then quantified again using the KAPA Library Quantification kit. Every immunoSEQ 96-well plate was sequenced on a separate single-read 150-cycle Illumina NextSeq 550 flow cell. The published analysis was carried out like this. Because the immunoSEQ output included only junctional sequences and no quality scores, the filtering could not be the same as the filtering used for full-length reads. To assign V/J genes and CDR3, sequences were annotated using PyIR, a Python wrapper for IgBLAST v1.9, with IMGT germline references. Reads were filtered out if the reads had weak V/J assignments (E-value above 1e-6), no CDR3, stop codons, out-of-frame junctions, or ambiguous translated residues. A V3J clonotype was defined by an identical inferred V gene, J gene, and CDR3 amino acid sequence. The percentage overlap between two repertoires was calculated by dividing the number of shared unique clonotypes by the size of the smaller repertoire. Three approaches were used to assess repertoire richness: RTK rarefaction, the Chao1 estimator, and Recon v2.1 estimates of unobserved clonotypes. For all TCRbeta clonotypes obtained by the gDNA method from four donors, generation probabilities were computed with OLGA. TCRdb mirrors the immuneACCESS table, restricted to in-frame sequences. Some clones are absent from its copies; in checked studies, under half trace to an unresolved V gene, and the reason for the others is unknown. V, J and clone size derive from that table, while D and trimming were established from the DNA sequence. Recorded for this sample are around 2,000,000 clones; just over 90% of them occurred a single time. The top ten clones comprise about 1.8% of the sample.

CD8 naive samples were obtained by positive selection for CCR7 among CD45RO-negative cells, yielding a CD45RA+CCR7+ population from which TemRA cells were excluded. Donors were healthy HIV-negative adults with no recently reported acute infections or vaccinations. All donors were Caucasian adults living in Nashville, Tennessee, USA. After blood collection by leukapheresis, PBMCs were isolated using Ficoll-Histopaque density gradient centrifugation and then cryopreserved in the vapor phase of liquid nitrogen. Analytical flow cytometry was used to check the purity and quantity of each magnetically sorted T cell population. Each sorted fraction had its genomic DNA isolated and then quantified by UV absorbance on a Nanodrop 2000c. The receptor comes from a man aged 18 to 30 in good health. Some clones in this sample may be carry-over from other donors' samples. The sequenced sample consisted of naive CD8+ T cells from PBMCs. The cell subset or site label corresponds to: CD45RA+CCR7+.

The DNA reads as follows: TGTGCCAGCAGCCAAACGCCGGACTGGACTAAACTCTCCTACAATGAGCAGTTCTTC. Translated, this gives CASSQTPDWTKLSYNEQFF. The chain joins TRBV27 to TRBJ2-1; TRBD2 is a weak D gene call, 6 bases matching. From the cysteine through the phenylalanine, the CDR3 covers 19 amino acids. Of the read, only the CDR3 DNA is kept; its 57 bases are in frame from base 1. V loses 6 bases, J loses 0 bases, and the germline ends lie 24 bases apart. CDR1 and CDR2, looked up from the germline V gene (reference sequence), are MNHEY and SMNVEV.